Sequencing of this T cell receptor (beta chain) was carried out in a study of blood T cell repertoires in COVID-19. CDR3 length: 16 amino acids. CDR1 and CDR2 from the germline V gene are SGHRS and YFSETQ. V was clipped by 1 base and J by 1 base; unmatched bases: 6. Assay used: immunoSEQ multiplex PCR; TCRdb lists only in-frame clones, some missing. Of 70,000 or so clones listed, around 89% are singletons. A single count supports this clone. The rearrangement links TRBV5-1 to TRBJ2-5, with 8 bases lining up with TRBD1. The sample was peripheral blood. This receptor was taken from a man aged 55 to 69 with acute or convalescent COVID-19. As DNA, the CDR3 is TGCGCCAGCAGCTTGAGGCAGGGGGCGTCCCAAGAGACCCAGTACTTC. Its translation: CASSLRQGASQETQYF.